These T cell receptor beta chains were read from a single sample in a study of cytomegalovirus exposure and HLA in healthy donors. Method: immunoSEQ multiplex PCR; TCRdb's copy keeps in-frame clones and lacks some. This sample carries over 150,000 clones, over 65% of them seen once, and the ten largest clones take approximately 1.5%. The sample taken for sequencing was PBMCs. The source is a woman aged 25 to 39 in good health and CMV-seropositive. Both conserved end residues are part of each CDR3. The D gene is left open where the match is weak. The size entry is marked missing in some rows and otherwise reads once, few, many or a size class.

abundance: -; v_gene: TRBV10-3; d_gene: -; j_gene: TRBJ2-7; CDR3nt: TGTGCCATCAGTGAGCCTAGCGTCGACGAGCAGTACTTC; CDR3aa: CAISEPSVDEQYF
abundance: -; v_gene: TRBV28; d_gene: TRBD1; j_gene: TRBJ1-1; CDR3nt: TGTGCCAGCAGTTTACCGCGACAGGGGGGTACTGAAGCTTTCTTT; CDR3aa: CASSLPRQGGTEAFF
abundance: -; v_gene: TRBV7-9; d_gene: -; j_gene: TRBJ1-1; CDR3nt: TGTGCCAGCAGTTCTCAGGTCTCTGAAGCTTTCTTT; CDR3aa: CASSSQVSEAFF
abundance: -; v_gene: TRBV14; d_gene: -; j_gene: TRBJ1-1; CDR3nt: TGTGCCAGCAGCCAAGCCCAGGGATTCGGCACTGAAGCTTTCTTT; CDR3aa: CASSQAQGFGTEAFF
abundance: -; v_gene: TRBV6-5; d_gene: -; j_gene: TRBJ1-1; CDR3nt: TGTGCCAGCAGTTACGGTGGGGGCGCGAACACTGAAGCTTTCTTT; CDR3aa: CASSYGGGANTEAFF
abundance: -; v_gene: TRBV4-2; d_gene: TRBD2; j_gene: TRBJ2-2; CDR3nt: TGTGCCAGCAGCCAAGAGTCAGCGGGAGGTTCCCGGGCCGGGGAGCTGTTTTTT; CDR3aa: CASSQESAGGSRAGELFF
abundance: few; v_gene: TRBV5-4; d_gene: TRBD1; j_gene: TRBJ2-7; CDR3nt: TGTGCCAGCAGCTTCGGACAGGTGAACGAGCAGTACTTC; CDR3aa: CASSFGQVNEQYF
abundance: -; v_gene: TRBV28; d_gene: -; j_gene: TRBJ1-5; CDR3nt: TGTGCCAGCAGTTTAGGGTCAGGGCTATTTCAGCCCCAGCATTTT; CDR3aa: CASSLGSGLFQPQHF
abundance: -; v_gene: TRBV28; d_gene: TRBD1; j_gene: TRBJ2-1; CDR3nt: TGTGCCATCAATAAACAGGGGGGTGAGCAGTTCTTC; CDR3aa: CAINKQGGEQFF
abundance: -; v_gene: TRBV4-3; d_gene: -; j_gene: TRBJ2-3; CDR3nt: TGCGCCAGCAGCCAAGAGTTGGGGCAGGCGCAGTATTTT; CDR3aa: CASSQELGQAQYF
abundance: -; v_gene: TRBV9; d_gene: TRBD2; j_gene: TRBJ2-1; CDR3nt: TGTGCCAGCAGCCCCCAGGGACTATTCAATGAGCAGTTCTTC; CDR3aa: CASSPQGLFNEQFF
abundance: once; v_gene: TRBV7-2; d_gene: -; j_gene: TRBJ2-1; CDR3nt: TGTGCCAGCGGCCTTACAGAGAACCTTTACAATGAGCAGTTCTTC; CDR3aa: CASGLTENLYNEQFF
abundance: -; v_gene: TRBV28; d_gene: -; j_gene: TRBJ1-2; CDR3nt: TGTGCCAGCAGTTTAGTCGGGAACTATGGCTACACCTTC; CDR3aa: CASSLVGNYGYTF
abundance: medium-sized; v_gene: TRBV11-3; d_gene: TRBD1; j_gene: TRBJ2-1; CDR3nt: TGTGCCAGCAGCGACGAGACAGGGGCCGGGTATGAGCAGTTCTTC; CDR3aa: CASSDETGAGYEQFF
abundance: -; v_gene: TRBV5-1; d_gene: TRBD2; j_gene: TRBJ2-6; CDR3nt: TGCGCCAGCAGCTCCCGACTAGCCGGGGCCAACGTCCTGACTTTC; CDR3aa: CASSSRLAGANVLTF
abundance: -; v_gene: TRBV30; d_gene: -; j_gene: TRBJ2-2; CDR3nt: TGTGCCTGGAGGGACTGGAGAGCCACCGGGGAGCTGTTTTTT; CDR3aa: CAWRDWRATGELFF
abundance: -; v_gene: TRBV5-5; d_gene: TRBD2; j_gene: TRBJ2-3; CDR3nt: TGTGCCAGCAGACGGGAGGGCCACGCAGATACGCAGTATTTT; CDR3aa: CASRREGHADTQYF
abundance: once; v_gene: TRBV7-2; d_gene: TRBD1; j_gene: TRBJ2-7; CDR3nt: TGTGCCAGCAGCTTATTGACAGGGGCCATAGACGAGCAGTACTTC; CDR3aa: CASSLLTGAIDEQYF
abundance: once; v_gene: TRBV9; d_gene: -; j_gene: TRBJ2-1; CDR3nt: TGTGCCAGCAGCGCGCCGGGGACTCCCTGGGGTGAGCAGTTCTTC; CDR3aa: CASSAPGTPWGEQFF
abundance: -; v_gene: TRBV5-4; d_gene: -; j_gene: TRBJ1-1; CDR3nt: TGTGCCAGCAGCTTGGGGTCCGGGGATCCTAACACTGAAGCTTTCTTT; CDR3aa: CASSLGSGDPNTEAFF
abundance: -; v_gene: TRBV6-4; d_gene: -; j_gene: TRBJ2-5; CDR3nt: TGTGCCAGCAGTGTGTCCCCTACCCCCCAGTACTTC; CDR3aa: CASSVSPTPQYF